The 12 T cell receptor beta chains given below trace back to one sample, sequenced in a study of beta chain features in type 1 diabetes. Findings of the study overall: Type 1 diabetes patients showed a moderate but significant shortening of TCRB CDR3s in all four CD4+ subsets.

No antigen is known for these receptors. Investigators reverse transcribed all isolated RNA, so they sequenced expressed TCRB transcripts. Generated by immunoSEQ multiplex PCR, the TCRdb table keeps only in-frame clones and is missing some. The sample lists a few hundred thousand clones; approximately 12% were seen once. Material: naive CD4+ T cells from blood. These receptors originate from a woman between 18 and 30 years old with type 1 diabetes.

The V and J genes are TRBV2 and TRBJ2-2; D unresolved. V lost 7 bases to trimming and J lost 3 bases, with 9 bases between them. The CDR3 consists of 13 residues. Per germline, CDR1 SNHLY and CDR2 FYNNEI. The CDR3 nucleotides read TGTGCCAGCACTCGAGAGTACACCGGGGAGCTGTTTTTT. Its translation: CASTREYTGELFF.

A few counts support this clone. The chain uses TRBV6-5 and TRBJ1-6; 9 nucleotides match TRBD1. Germline-derived CDR1 and CDR2 are MNHEY and SVGAGI. V gave up 8 bases and J gave up 10 bases; unmatched junction bases: 12. The CDR3 has 15 residues. This chain's CDR3 is CASGQGIGIMSPLHF. DNA for the CDR3: TGTGCCAGCGGACAGGGGATTGGGATAATGTCACCCCTCCACTTT.

This rearrangement joins TRBV7-3 to TRBJ1-1, with TRBD1 as a possible D gene (5 bases). The CDR3 length is 15 residues. From germline, CDR1 is SGHTA and CDR2 FQGTGA. Trimming took 4 bases from V and 0 from J, leaving 12 bases between them. This CDR3 reads CASSSAGRMNTEAFF. The CDR3 DNA reads TGTGCCAGCAGCTCTGCGGGACGGATGAACACTGAAGCTTTCTTT. The complete variable domain, with remaining parts taken from reference TRBV7-3 and TRBJ1-1, reads GAGVSQTPSNKVTEKGKYVELRCDPISGHTALYWYRQSLGQGPEFLIYFQGTGAADDSGLPNDRFFAVRPEGSVSTLKIQRTERGDSAVYLCASSSAGRMNTEAFFGQGTRLTVV.

The chain has TRBV18 and TRBJ1-1; D not resolved. The CDR3 extends over 16 amino acids. Germline-derived CDR1 and CDR2 are KGHSH and LQKENI. V lost 0 bases and J 4 bases, leaving 15 bases between the germline ends. The CDR3 protein is CASSPPMLRSPTEAFF. CDR3 DNA: TGTGCCAGCTCACCACCCATGTTGCGGAGTCCCACTGAAGCTTTCTTT.

The V call is TRBV10-3, the J call TRBJ1-3, with D possibly matching TRBD1 (6 bases). There are 15 residues in the CDR3. Germline V CDR1 and CDR2: ENHRY, SYGVKD. With 6 bases removed from V and 0 bases from J, the gap between germline ends came to 12 bases. The CDR3 reads CAIRNDRFSGNTIYF. The DNA for the CDR3 is TGTGCCATCAGGAACGACAGGTTCTCTGGAAACACCATATATTTT.

The chain links TRBV7-2 to TRBJ2-1; 7 bases line up with TRBD2. V shed 3 bases and J 6 bases; nucleotides not matched to a gene: 8. Germline CDR1 SGHTA, CDR2 FQGNSA. The CDR3 contains 15 residues. The CDR3 DNA is TGTGCCAGCAGCTTTACTGGGGGAGGGCTCAATGAGCAGTTCTTC. Translating it yields CASSFTGGGLNEQFF.

The CDR3 bases are TGCGCCAGCAGCTTGGGGGCAGGTCCCACAGATACGCAGTATTTT. Residues: CASSLGAGPTDTQYF. The chain recombines TRBV5-1 with TRBJ2-3, with D unresolved. CDR3 length equals 15 residues. The germline V gene encodes CDR1 SGHRS and CDR2 YFSETQ. Trimming stripped 0 bases from V and 2 bases from J, with 10 bases between.

V is TRBV7-2 and J is TRBJ2-7; D is possibly TRBD2 (6 bases). Trimming stripped 2 bases from V and 4 bases from J, with 12 bases between. This CDR3 comprises 14 residues. CDR1 and CDR2 (germline): SGHTA, FQGNSA. The CDR3 spells CASSLTGSWYEQYF. CDR3 nucleotide sequence: TGTGCCAGCAGCTTAACCGGGAGTTGGTACGAGCAGTACTTC.

This clone has a handful of counts. The V call is TRBV5-1, the J call TRBJ2-1; TRBD2 agrees at 11 bases. CDR3 length: 16 amino acids. V trimming: 0 bases; J trimming: 5 bases; junction bases outside the gene matches: 4. Per germline, CDR1 SGHRS and CDR2 YFSETQ. The DNA of the CDR3 is TGCGCCAGCAGCTTGGGTGGGACTAGCGGCCACAATGAGCAGTTCTTC. Translated: CASSLGGTSGHNEQFF.

J is TRBJ2-1 and V is TRBV28; 9 bases fit TRBD2. Germline CDR1 MDHEN, CDR2 SYDVKM. V dropped 5 bases and J dropped 4; count of bases not matched to a gene: 3. This CDR3 region has 14 residues. The CDR3 loop is CASSPAGGYNEQFF. The CDR3 DNA reads TGTGCCAGCAGTCCCGCGGGAGGGTACAATGAGCAGTTCTTC. The variable domain in full, with the rest retrieved from reference TRBV28 and TRBJ2-1, is DVKVTQSSRYLVKRTGEKVFLECVQDMDHENMFWYRQDPGLGLRLIYFSYDVKMKEKGDIPEGYSVSREKKERFSLILESASTNQTSMYLCASSPAGGYNEQFFGPGTRLTVL.

In this sample, this clone turned up a few times. The chain links TRBV30 to TRBJ2-3; TRBD1 matches at 7 bases. Per the germline V gene, CDR1 is GTSNPN and CDR2 is SVGIG (reference sequence). The CDR3 covers 15 residues. The V and J ends lost 0 bases and 2 bases, in that order; junction bases with no gene match: 5. This chain's CDR3 is CAWSVLTGATDTQYF. DNA of the CDR3: TGTGCCTGGAGTGTACTAACAGGGGCCACAGATACGCAGTATTTT.

V gene TRBV2 combines with J gene TRBJ1-4; a weak D match, TRBD1 (5 bases). V was cut by 5 bases and J by 6 bases, with 7 bases left in between. Looked up from germline, CDR1 is SNHLY and CDR2 is FYNNEI. The CDR3 has 12 amino acids. CDR3 sequence: CASSRRDEKLFF. The CDR3 DNA follows: TGTGCCAGCAGTCGCAGGGATGAAAAACTGTTTTTT.